This TCR beta chain was identified in a study of blood T cells in healthy people across ages (dated by TCRdb to about 2015). For context, the study as a whole: In model experiments, template switching captured about one uniquely barcoded TCR beta cDNA molecule for every two T cells. For two donors (one aged 18 to 30 and one aged 80 or older), the study analyzed two additional independent replicas of 1 million unique cDNA reads from the same blood draw. The donors were split into four age groups: young (average 16 years), middle-aged (more than 35), aged (62) and long-lived (roughly 86). The study measured age-related changes in TCR beta repertoire diversity using deep sequencing normalized with unique cDNA molecular identifiers. To avoid experimental bias, donors of different ages were distributed randomly across sequencing lanes. On the study overall, not on this receptor specifically: Estimates of total diversity based on one million sequenced T cells were regarded as lower bounds and as underestimates. Because the CMV infection status of the donors was unknown, age-related changes in expanded clonotypes may potentially have been confounded. Since profiling was done on bulk unsorted PBMCs, naive and antigen-experienced compartments could not be conclusively compared. A strong correlation was found between observed TCR beta diversity and the percentage of naive T cells measured by flow cytometry. The long-lived group showed more naive CD4+ T cells, fewer expanded clones and increased TCR diversity than the aged group, suggesting age selection. As age increased, observed TCR beta diversity per million T cells dropped in a roughly linear way, and a significant reduction was already evident by age about 40.

Preparation of the library involved 5' RACE. TCRdb lists the instrument as Illumina HiSeq 2500. A second PCR of about 6 to 11 cycles was performed with a sample-barcoded 5' primer and a J-beta primer mix. A template-switch 5' adaptor carrying 12 random nucleotides introduced a unique molecular identifier onto each TCR beta cDNA molecule. Each sample yielded at least 2.5 million CDR3-containing paired-end reads. First-strand cDNA synthesis was performed from all RNA using the Mint cDNA synthesis kit, with priming by a TRBC-specific oligonucleotide. After uracil-DNA glycosylase treatment, a first 18-cycle PCR used universal primers M1SS and BC2_uni_R on all cDNA. The paper's data handling went like this. Each sample was normalized by randomly selecting 1 million high-quality reads, each carrying a distinct molecular identifier. Reads with shared molecular identifiers were discarded instead of being binned into consensus sequences. CDR3 identification, clonotype clustering and error correction used MiTCR with a Q25 quality threshold and the strictest error-elimination algorithm. A nonparametric unseen species model with Euler transformation was used to estimate lower-bound total TCR beta diversity. TCRdb's own reprocessing of the public reads used fastp at Q25 and MiXCR and kept productive beta chains. One record per CDR3 amino acid sequence lists the most common genes and DNA. TCRdb, not the authors, supplied the V and J calls. Across this sample there are approximately 670,000 distinct CDR3 sequences, with around two fifths seen only once. The biggest ten clones account for 25% to 35% of the sample.

The CDR3 runs 13 residues from the cysteine to the phenylalanine. Just CDR3 DNA is preserved here, 39 bases in frame from base 1. Relative to germline, V is 3 bases shorter and J is 0 bases shorter, with 6 bases between their ends. CDR1 and CDR2 (ENHRY, SYGVKD) derive from the germline V gene. Turning to this clonotype: It has no known antigen specificity. Base qualities were left out, and no much larger clone turns up one base away.

Donors were a few dozen systemically healthy Caucasian individuals from Russia aged roughly 6 to 100 years. Around 10 milliliters of peripheral blood were drawn from each donor into EDTA-treated Vacutainer tubes. Ficoll-Paque density-gradient centrifugation was used to isolate PBMCs, with at least 7 million per sample. Trizol reagent was used to extract total RNA from the PBMCs, yielding at least 5 micrograms per sample. Naive CD45RAhigh/CD27high T cell percentages were measured by flow cytometry on a PBMC aliquot from every donor. The sequence links TRBV10-3 to TRBJ2-7; confidence is insufficient to name the D gene. Sequencing input: blood. This receptor was identified in an older man in good health. The CDR3 amino acid sequence is: CAISELSSYEQYF. The DNA sequence is TGTGCCATCAGTGAACTCTCCTCCTACGAGCAGTACTTC.